The entry below describes one T cell receptor beta chain. Its antigen is still unknown. Other DNA sequences from this sample encode an identical CDR3 as well. The naive CD8 subset, CD45RO-negative cells positively selected for CCR7, excluded terminally differentiated effector memory CD45RA+ cells. Germline lookup yields CDR1 LNHDA and CDR2 SQIVND (reference sequence). Trimming removed 3 bases at V and 0 bases at J, with 6 bases between. The CDR3 contains 15 residues. Genomic DNA of each subset was evenly split across several immunoSEQ plates. Sequencing was performed with immunoSEQ multiplex PCR; in TCRdb, only in-frame clones are kept and a portion is missing. This table holds about 2 million clones, about 95% found once. The data stem from a study of shared clonotypes between healthy human individuals. Notes on the study in general: Non-shared clonotypes were found to have lower generation probabilities than the clonotypes that were shared by all four of the sorted-subset donors.

The sequencing sample was made of naive CD8+ T cells sorted from blood. The V and J genes are TRBV19 and TRBJ2-6; possible D gene TRBD2, 5 bases. The sequence was collected from a man between 18 and 35 years old in good health. The CDR3 DNA follows: TGTGCCAGTAGTATCGCGGGCTCTGGGGCCAACGTCCTGACTTTC. This encodes CASSIAGSGANVLTF.